This T cell receptor beta chain was documented in a study of control samples from healthy donors and cancer patients. Using immunoSEQ multiplex PCR, the repertoire was profiled, and TCRdb retains in-frame clones only, with some absent. The sample carries about 58,000 clones, 70% to 90% recorded once. This clone was recorded a few times. CDR1 and CDR2 (germline): SGDLS, YYNGEE. This CDR3 region has 15 residues. V lost 3 bases and J lost 8; bases outside the gene matches: 9. This TCR was sampled from a woman aged 55-69 years with lung cancer. The sample was PBMCs. The chain joins TRBV9 to TRBJ2-1, with 9 bases lining up with TRBD1. CDR3 DNA sequence: TGTGCCAGCAGCGACGACAGGGGGGGTGTTGATGAGCAGTTCTTC. Translation gives CASSDDRGGVDEQFF.